These T cell receptor beta chains were read from a single sample in a study of cytomegalovirus exposure and HLA in healthy donors. Produced via immunoSEQ multiplex PCR; TCRdb's table is partial and in-frame only. The repertoire holds roughly 190,000 clones, with roughly 80% as singletons. Input material: PBMCs. The source of these receptors is a woman under 30 in good health and CMV-seronegative. The CDR3 runs from the conserved cysteine through the conserved F or W. D genes are given only for firm matches. Clone size, where shown, is once, few, many, or a class for clones that have expanded.

clone_size | j_call | d_call | v_call | cdr3_aa | cdr3_nt
few | TRBJ1-4 | TRBD1 | TRBV30 | CACDLDRGSEKLFF | TGTGCCTGCGACTTGGACAGGGGGAGTGAAAAACTGTTTTTT
- | TRBJ2-1 | - | TRBV2 | CASSGPLASYNEQFF | TGTGCCAGCAGTGGACCACTAGCCTCCTACAATGAGCAGTTCTTC
few | TRBJ2-1 | TRBD1 | TRBV4-3 | CASSQGQGAINEQFF | TGCGCCAGCAGCCAAGGACAGGGGGCAATAAATGAGCAGTTCTTC
- | TRBJ1-4 | TRBD1 | TRBV2 | CASNGQGAIGEKLFF | TGTGCCAGCAATGGACAGGGGGCTATTGGTGAAAAACTGTTTTTT
- | TRBJ1-2 | - | TRBV4-1 | CASSPEQGDYGYTF | TGCGCCAGCAGCCCGGAACAGGGCGACTATGGCTACACCTTC
- | TRBJ2-1 | TRBD2 | TRBV27 | CASSSPRSASGNRNEQFF | TGTGCCAGCAGTTCACCCCGCTCGGCTAGCGGGAATCGCAATGAGCAGTTCTTC
- | TRBJ2-4 | TRBD1 | TRBV10-3 | CTIGDSLGVQYF | TGTACCATCGGGGACAGCCTTGGGGTTCAGTACTTC
- | TRBJ1-2 | TRBD1 | TRBV5-6 | CASSRVTGDNGYTF | TGTGCCAGCAGCCGAGTCACAGGGGATAATGGCTACACCTTC
- | TRBJ1-4 | - | TRBV18 | CASSPEVLRDEKLFF | TGTGCCAGCTCACCGGAGGTTTTGCGGGACGAAAAACTGTTTTTT
- | TRBJ2-3 | TRBD2 | TRBV19 | CASRDSGSYSTDTQYF | TGTGCCAGTAGGGATAGCGGGAGTTATAGCACAGATACGCAGTATTTT
- | TRBJ1-1 | TRBD1 | TRBV13 | CASSGPGTGNTEAFF | TGTGCCAGCAGCGGGCCCGGGACAGGGAACACTGAAGCTTTCTTT
many | TRBJ2-2 | - | TRBV5-1 | CASSGVRGSNTGELFF | TGCGCCAGCAGCGGAGTGAGAGGATCGAACACCGGGGAGCTGTTTTTT
- | TRBJ2-5 | TRBD2 | TRBV14 | CASSQVSGRGTQYF | TGTGCCAGCAGCCAAGTCTCAGGGAGGGGGACCCAGTACTTC
- | TRBJ2-1 | - | TRBV6-5 | CASGQGSSYNEQFF | TGTGCCAGCGGTCAGGGAAGCTCCTACAATGAGCAGTTCTTC
- | TRBJ2-2 | - | TRBV7-2 | CASSLVGGDSTGELFF | TGTGCCAGCAGCTTAGTAGGGGGAGATTCCACCGGGGAGCTGTTTTTT
few | TRBJ2-7 | TRBD2 | TRBV14 | CASSQEVGRRGGEQYF | TGTGCCAGCAGCCAAGAGGTTGGCCGGCGGGGGGGCGAGCAGTACTTC
- | TRBJ1-2 | - | TRBV7-2 | CASSLEAPGGGYTF | TGTGCCAGCAGCTTAGAAGCGCCTGGAGGGGGCTACACCTTC
few | TRBJ2-7 | TRBD2 | TRBV27 | CASSFGGGPYEQYF | TGTGCCAGCAGTTTCGGGGGAGGGCCCTACGAGCAGTACTTC
- | TRBJ2-2 | TRBD2 | TRBV27 | CASPLPNLGLAGVPGELFF | TGTGCCAGCCCATTACCGAACCTTGGACTAGCGGGAGTCCCCGGGGAGCTGTTTTTT
- | TRBJ2-3 | TRBD2 | TRBV6-1 | CASSASGGVSTDTQYF | TGTGCCAGCAGTGCGAGCGGGGGGGTTAGCACAGATACGCAGTATTTT
- | TRBJ2-3 | TRBD2 | TRBV7-9 | CSSSLPGRAATDTQYF | TGTTCCAGCAGCTTACCCGGGAGGGCCGCAACAGATACGCAGTATTTT
- | TRBJ1-5 | - | TRBV2 | CASSAGTGGNQPQHF | TGTGCCAGCAGTGCAGGGACCGGGGGGAATCAGCCCCAGCATTTT
- | TRBJ2-1 | - | TRBV5-4 | CASSLGYSRNNEQFF | TGTGCCAGCAGCTTGGGGTATTCGCGGAACAATGAGCAGTTCTTC
- | TRBJ2-7 | TRBD2 | TRBV7-2 | CASSSAGVISYEQYF | TGTGCCAGCAGTTCCGCGGGAGTTATCTCCTACGAGCAGTACTTC
- | TRBJ2-3 | TRBD2 | TRBV19 | CASSIDSTSAMTDTQYF | TGTGCCAGTAGTATAGATTCTACTAGCGCGATGACAGATACGCAGTATTTT
once | TRBJ2-5 | TRBD2 | TRBV28 | CASSLTTSGRQHQETQYF | TGTGCCAGCAGTTTAACAACTAGCGGGAGGCAACACCAAGAGACCCAGTACTTC
few | TRBJ1-1 | - | TRBV11-3 | CASSWTVNTEAFF | TGTGCCAGCAGTTGGACAGTGAACACTGAAGCTTTCTTT
few | TRBJ1-1 | - | TRBV5-1 | CASSLTGMLWWSTEAFF | TGCGCCAGCAGCCTCACGGGGATGCTGTGGTGGTCCACTGAAGCTTTCTTT
- | TRBJ1-4 | TRBD1 | TRBV5-1 | CASSRMPQGASTNEKLFF | TGCGCCAGCAGCCGAATGCCCCAGGGGGCCTCAACTAATGAAAAACTGTTTTTT
- | TRBJ1-6 | TRBD1 | TRBV27 | CASSLDSQGWNSPLHF | TGTGCCAGCAGTTTAGACTCACAGGGGTGGAATTCACCCCTCCACTTT
many | TRBJ1-1 | - | TRBV14 | CASSQGTATYAEAFF | TGTGCCAGCAGCCAAGGGACAGCTACGTACGCTGAAGCTTTCTTT
once | TRBJ1-2 | - | TRBV14 | CASSQYAWGGVGGYTF | TGTGCCAGCAGCCAATACGCTTGGGGGGGCGTTGGGGGCTACACCTTC
- | TRBJ1-3 | - | TRBV4-3 | CASSQEIGSGNTIYF | TGCGCCAGCAGCCAGGAGATTGGATCGGGAAACACCATATATTTT
- | TRBJ1-2 | - | TRBV30 | CAWSVPRRGYTF | TGTGCCTGGAGTGTACCGAGGCGCGGCTACACCTTC
once | TRBJ2-7 | TRBD1 | TRBV30 | CAWRDRGIEQYF | TGTGCCTGGAGGGACAGGGGGATCGAGCAGTACTTC
once | TRBJ2-1 | TRBD2 | TRBV9 | CASSVTWTSGYNEQFF | TGTGCCAGCAGCGTAACCTGGACTAGCGGTTACAATGAGCAGTTCTTC
once | TRBJ1-1 | - | TRBV15 | CATSEPKQGYTEAFF | TGTGCCACCAGCGAACCCAAACAGGGATACACTGAAGCTTTCTTT
- | TRBJ2-3 | - | TRBV9 | CASSERPGTDTQYF | TGTGCCAGCAGCGAGAGACCGGGGACAGATACGCAGTATTTT
few | TRBJ1-4 | TRBD1 | TRBV7-8 | CASSPPTGTGLEKLFF | TGTGCCAGCAGCCCTCCTACCGGGACAGGGCTTGAAAAACTGTTTTTT
- | TRBJ2-1 | TRBD2 | TRBV27 | CASSTTSGYYNEQFF | TGTGCCAGCAGCACGACTAGCGGGTACTACAATGAGCAGTTCTTC
- | TRBJ2-7 | TRBD2 | TRBV29-1 | CSVGREGSYEQYF | TGCAGCGTTGGGCGGGAGGGCTCCTACGAGCAGTACTTC
- | TRBJ1-1 | - | TRBV18 | CASSTSVGNTEAFF | TGTGCCAGCTCAACCTCTGTCGGGAACACTGAAGCTTTCTTT
few | TRBJ1-1 | - | TRBV10-3 | CAITGAPNTEAFF | TGTGCCATCACAGGGGCCCCGAACACTGAAGCTTTCTTT
- | TRBJ2-5 | TRBD1 | TRBV7-2 | CASSLVAGTGGRETQYF | TGTGCCAGCAGCTTAGTGGCGGGGACAGGGGGAAGGGAGACCCAGTACTTC
- | TRBJ2-7 | - | TRBV7-9 | CASSSPAEGSGYEQYF | TGTGCCAGCAGTTCACCGGCGGAGGGGAGCGGGTACGAGCAGTACTTC